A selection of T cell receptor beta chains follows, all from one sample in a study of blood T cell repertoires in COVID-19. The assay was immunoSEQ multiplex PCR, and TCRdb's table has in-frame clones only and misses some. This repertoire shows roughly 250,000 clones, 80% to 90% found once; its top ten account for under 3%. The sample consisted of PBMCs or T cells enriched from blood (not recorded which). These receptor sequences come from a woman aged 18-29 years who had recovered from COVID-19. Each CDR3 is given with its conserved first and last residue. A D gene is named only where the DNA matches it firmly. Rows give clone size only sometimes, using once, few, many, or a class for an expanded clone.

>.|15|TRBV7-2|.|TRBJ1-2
TGTGCCAGCAGCCCTTCGGGGGGACGTAACTATGGCTACACCTTC
CASSPSGGRNYGYTF
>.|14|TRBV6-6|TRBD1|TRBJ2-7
TGTGCCAGCAGCACCGGGACAGGGTCCTACGAGCAGTACTTC
CASSTGTGSYEQYF
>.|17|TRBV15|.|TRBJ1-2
TGTGCCACCAGCAGCTCACGCTTCGGGGGGGCTACAGGTGGCTACACCTTC
CATSSSRFGGATGGYTF
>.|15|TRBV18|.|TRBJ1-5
TGTGCCAGCTCACCGGGAGGGCCCGGAGGACAGCCCCAGCATTTT
CASSPGGPGGQPQHF
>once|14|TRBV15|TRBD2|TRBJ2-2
TGTGCCACCGGGGTCGGGGGGTACACCGGGGAGCTGTTTTTT
CATGVGGYTGELFF
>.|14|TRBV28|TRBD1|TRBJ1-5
TGTGCCAGCAGTTTAGGACAGGGCCATCAGCCCCAGCATTTT
CASSLGQGHQPQHF
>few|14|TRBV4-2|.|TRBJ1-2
TGTGCCAGCAGCCAAGATGGGCGAAACTATGGCTACACCTTC
CASSQDGRNYGYTF
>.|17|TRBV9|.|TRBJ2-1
TGTGCCAGCAGCGTATCCGGAAGGGTAGCGGTTAACAATGAGCAGTTCTTC
CASSVSGRVAVNNEQFF
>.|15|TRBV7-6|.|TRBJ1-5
TGTGCCAGCAGCTTAGGTGGGGGGGGCCATCAGCCCCAGCATTTT
CASSLGGGGHQPQHF
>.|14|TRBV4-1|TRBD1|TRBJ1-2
TGCGCCAGCAGCTCTCGGTTGACAGGGGACGGCTACACCTTC
CASSSRLTGDGYTF
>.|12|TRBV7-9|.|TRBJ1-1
TGTGCCAGCAGTCGGGGTTTCACTGAAGCTTTCTTT
CASSRGFTEAFF
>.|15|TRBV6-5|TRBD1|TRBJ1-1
TGTGCCAGCAGTTACGCGGGACAGCTGAACACTGAAGCTTTCTTT
CASSYAGQLNTEAFF
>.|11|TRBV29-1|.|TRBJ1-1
TGCAGCGTTGAGGACAGCACTGAAGCTTTCTTT
CSVEDSTEAFF
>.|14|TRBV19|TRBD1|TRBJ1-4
TGTGCCAGTACTACAGGGGACGGTAATGAAAAACTGTTTTTT
CASTTGDGNEKLFF
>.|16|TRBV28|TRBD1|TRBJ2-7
TGTGCCAGCAGTTCCCCCCTCGTCAGGGGGTCCTACGAGCAGTACTTC
CASSSPLVRGSYEQYF
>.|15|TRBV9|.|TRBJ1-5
TGTGCCAGCAGCCTGGACGGACATAGCAATCAGCCCCAGCATTTT
CASSLDGHSNQPQHF
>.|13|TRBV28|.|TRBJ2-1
TGTGCCAGCAGTACGAGCCTATACAATGAGCAGTTCTTC
CASSTSLYNEQFF
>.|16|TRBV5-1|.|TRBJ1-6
TGCGCCAGCAGCTTGGAAGGGGGCTCCTATAATTCACCCCTCCACTTT
CASSLEGGSYNSPLHF
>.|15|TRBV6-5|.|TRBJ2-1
TGTGCCATCAAACCGGGGTGGGGCTCCTACAATGAGCAGTTCTTC
CAIKPGWGSYNEQFF
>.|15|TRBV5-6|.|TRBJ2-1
TGTGCCAGCAGCTTCAGGGGGGAGGTCTACAATGAGCAGTTCTTC
CASSFRGEVYNEQFF
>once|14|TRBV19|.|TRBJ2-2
TGTGCCAGTAGCCACAGGGTTGCCACCGGGGAGCTGTTTTTT
CASSHRVATGELFF
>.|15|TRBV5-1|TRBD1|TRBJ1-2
TGCGCCAGCAGCCGGGGACAGGGTAGCGACTATGGCTACACCTTC
CASSRGQGSDYGYTF
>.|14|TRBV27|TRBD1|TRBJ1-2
TGTGCCAGCAGTTTAACGACAGGGGCCTATGGCTACACCTTC
CASSLTTGAYGYTF